Following are 20 T cell receptor beta chains from one sample sequenced in a study of neurological immune-mediated disorders. TCRdb re-called the 5' RACE reads through MiXCR, storing one row per CDR3 protein. The table records about 38,000 distinct CDR3 sequences, over 8.5% of them present only once. Specified time point: technical triplicate 1. Sequencing input: PBMCs. The receptors stem from a man aged 60 to 69 with HTLV-1-associated myelopathy (HAM/TSP).

The table lists this clonotype with many counts. This chain joins TRBV27 and TRBJ1-5, with 7 bases identical to TRBD1. The CDR3 length is 14 residues. CDR1 MNHEY and CDR2 SMNVEV come from the germline V gene (reference sequence). Unmatched junction bases numbered 5, after V lost 7 bases and J lost 2 bases. The CDR3 sequence: CASTTGSGNQPQHF. The CDR3 DNA is TGTGCCAGCACGACAGGGAGTGGCAATCAGCCCCAGCATTTT.

In its sample, this clonotype was seen many times. The chain links TRBV20-1 to TRBJ1-1; 9 bases are shared with TRBD1. From germline, CDR1 is DFQATT and CDR2 SNEGSKA (reference sequence). The CDR3 is 14 residues long. The trim removed 7 bases at V and 5 bases at J, leaving 11 bases unmatched. The chain's CDR3 is CSGGTGQRRTEAFF. Here the CDR3 DNA reads TGCAGTGGGGGGACAGGGCAACGAAGGACTGAAGCTTTCTTT.

This clonotype was picked up many times. One end of the junction fails to match germline, which may point to a read error. V gene TRBV20-1 combines with J gene TRBJ2-7; tentatively, D is TRBD2 (5 bases). Looked up from germline, CDR1 is DFQATT and CDR2 is SNEGSKA (reference sequence). The CDR3 spans 14 residues. The CDR3 spells CSARGLDFSYEQYF. CDR3 DNA sequence: TGCAGTGCCAGAGGACTCGACTTCTCCTACGAGCAGTACTTC.

This clonotype was observed at least ten times. The chain carries TRBV6-5 and TRBJ1-1; 8 positions agree with TRBD1. CDR3 length: 16 amino acids. The V gene end was trimmed by 5 bases and the J gene end by 0 bases; junction bases not matched to a gene: 8. CDR1 MNHEY and CDR2 SVGAGI come from the germline V gene. CDR3 region: CASSPDRAAMNTEAFF. The CDR3, as DNA: TGTGCCAGCAGTCCGGACAGGGCGGCTATGAACACTGAAGCTTTCTTT.

This clonotype was detected ten times or more. V gene TRBV5-1 combines with J gene TRBJ1-1, with D unclear. Germline-derived CDR1 and CDR2 are SGHRS and YFSETQ. The CDR3 has 14 residues. V lost 0 bases to trimming and J lost 1 base, with 7 bases between them. CDR3 nucleotide sequence: TGCGCCAGCAGCTTGGAACTCAGGAACACTGAAGCTTTCTTT. Protein sequence: CASSLELRNTEAFF.

The table lists this clonotype with many counts. This CDR3 is CSVDGDRGKRADTQYF. The CDR3 nucleotides read TGCAGCGTTGATGGGGACAGGGGGAAGAGGGCAGATACGCAGTATTTT. V gene TRBV29-1 combines with J gene TRBJ2-3; 11 bases are shared with TRBD1. The V gene end was trimmed by 3 bases and the J gene end by 4 bases; junction bases not matched to a gene: 9. This CDR3 comprises 16 residues. CDR1 SQVTM and CDR2 ANQGSEA come from the germline V gene.

Many counts were recorded for this clonotype. This chain joins TRBV7-9 and TRBJ2-1; perhaps TRBD1 as D (6 bases). Germline CDR1 is SEHNR and CDR2 is FQNEAQ (reference sequence). Deletions cut 1 base from V and 5 bases from J, with 6 bases between. CDR3 length equals 13 residues. CDR3 residues: CASSLDRDNEQFF. The CDR3 coding sequence is TGTGCCAGCAGCTTAGACAGGGACAATGAGCAGTTCTTC.

This clonotype was found many times. The rearrangement links TRBV7-9 to TRBJ2-2; 8 bases are shared with TRBD1. The CDR3 loop spans 15 amino acids. V trimming: 5 bases; J trimming: 7 bases; junction bases outside the gene matches: 9. Germline assignment: CDR1 SEHNR and CDR2 FQNEAQ (reference sequence). CDR3 protein: CASSPDRGSHGELFF. CDR3 in DNA: TGTGCCAGCAGCCCCGACAGGGGATCGCACGGGGAGCTGTTTTTT.

Remarks on this clonotype: The junction differs from germline at one of its ends, possibly a read error. The rearrangement links TRBV7-6 to TRBJ2-7, with D uncertain. Germline CDR1 and CDR2: SGHVS and FNYEAQ. The CDR3 is 13 amino acids. The CDR3 sequence: CARSSQGSGEQYF. CDR3 DNA sequence: TGTGCCAGAAGCTCACAAGGATCTGGAGAGCAGTACTTC.

By sample share, this clonotype is medium-sized. This chain connects TRBV25-1 to TRBJ2-5; 11 positions match TRBD2. V lost 5 bases and J lost 2; bases outside the gene matches: 10. Germline V CDR1 and CDR2: MGHDK, SYGVNS. This CDR3 contains 17 residues. CDR3 nucleotide sequence: TGTGCCAGCAGTACAGGGACTAGCGGAATGTCACAAGAGACCCAGTACTTC. Its translation is CASSTGTSGMSQETQYF.

This clonotype occurred many times. The gene calls are TRBV6-5 and TRBJ2-2; maybe TRBD1 (5 bases). The CDR3 runs 16 residues. Deletions cut 4 bases from V and 1 base from J, with 13 bases between. The germline V gene has CDR1 MNHEY and CDR2 SVGAGI. The chain's CDR3 is CASSSSFTGNTGELFF. The CDR3, as DNA: TGTGCCAGCAGTTCGTCCTTCACAGGGAACACCGGGGAGCTGTTTTTT.

This clonotype appeared many times. CDR3 DNA sequence: TGTGCCATCAGTGTCAATTTGGACAGGGGGAATTCACCCCTCCACTTT. It is translated as CAISVNLDRGNSPLHF. The chain employs TRBV10-3 and TRBJ1-6; 10 bases map to TRBD1. In germline, CDR1 is ENHRY, CDR2 SYGVKD. The CDR3 is 16 residues long. Trimming at V came to 4 bases and at J to 7 bases, leaving 7 bases not matched to a gene.

Ten or more counts support this clonotype. The V gene is TRBV27, the J gene TRBJ2-5; TRBD1 might be the D (6 bases). This CDR3 is 15 amino acids long. Trimming removed 5 bases at V and 5 bases at J, with 18 bases between. The germline V gene encodes CDR1 MNHEY and CDR2 SMNVEV (reference sequence). The CDR3: CASSRAGVGAETQYF. In nucleotides, the CDR3 is TGTGCCAGCAGTAGGGCCGGTGTGGGGGCGGAGACCCAGTACTTC.

This clonotype was counted ten times or more. The chain is built from TRBV19 and TRBJ2-1; 7 nucleotides align to TRBD1. V dropped 4 bases and J dropped 7; count of bases not matched to a gene: 7. CDR3 length: 14 residues. Germline CDR1 reads LNHDA; CDR2 reads SQIVND (reference sequence). The CDR3 reads CASSTANRGNEQFF. CDR3 coding DNA: TGTGCCAGTAGTACAGCCAACAGGGGTAATGAGCAGTTCTTC.

This clonotype was counted at least ten times. The rearrangement uses TRBV7-2 and TRBJ2-7; 7 nucleotides line up with TRBD1. Germline trimming cut 5 bases from V and 0 bases from J; bases unmatched to any gene: 13. CDR3 size: 17 residues. CDR1 is SGHTA and CDR2 is FQGNSA in the germline V gene. CDR3 sequence: CASSPGHSGGSSYEQYF. The CDR3 bases are TGTGCCAGCAGCCCCGGCCACTCAGGGGGTAGCTCCTACGAGCAGTACTTC.

In its sample, this clonotype was seen many times. V is TRBV20-1 and J is TRBJ2-6, with TRBD1 as a possible D gene (6 bases). Germline CDR1 reads DFQATT; CDR2 reads SNEGSKA (reference sequence). This CDR3 is built from 18 residues. Trimming removed 5 bases at V and 0 bases at J, with 20 bases between. The CDR3 DNA follows: TGCAGTGCTCCGGTCGTTCAGGGGAGTGACTCTGGGGCCAACGTCCTGACTTTC. Translation: CSAPVVQGSDSGANVLTF.

Ten or more counts support this clonotype. V gene TRBV29-1 combines with J gene TRBJ1-1; no clear D gene. Trimming shortened V by 6 bases and J by 3 bases, and 14 bases separated the two germline ends. The CDR3 contains 13 residues. CDR1 is SQVTM and CDR2 is ANQGSEA in the germline V gene. CDR3 sequence: CSVLTPGDTEAFF. CDR3 DNA: TGCAGCGTCCTGACCCCCGGGGACACTGAAGCTTTCTTT.

This clonotype appeared many times. The chain couples TRBV3-1 to TRBJ1-4, with D tentatively TRBD1 (5 bases). Germline CDR1 and CDR2: LGHDT and YNNKEL (reference sequence). This CDR3 is 12 amino acids long. Deletions cut 3 bases from V and 13 bases from J, with 12 bases between. The CDR3 sequence is CASSHQTGRLFF. The DNA of the CDR3 is TGTGCCAGCAGCCACCAGACGGGACGACTGTTTTTT.

This clonotype has a count of ten or more. V and J are TRBV5-1 and TRBJ1-2; 8 positions agree with TRBD1. The CDR3 runs 15 residues. Germline lookup yields CDR1 SGHRS and CDR2 YFSETQ. The V and J ends lost 0 bases and 8 bases, in that order; junction bases with no gene match: 9. In DNA form, the CDR3 reads TGCGCCAGCAGCTTGGACCGGACAGGGTTCGAGGGCTACACCTTC. This encodes CASSLDRTGFEGYTF. Combining the CDR3 with reference TRBV5-1 and TRBJ1-2 gives the whole variable domain KAGVTQTPRYLIKTRGQQVTLSCSPISGHRSVSWYQQTPGQGLQFLFEYFSETQRNKGNFPGRFSGRQFSNSRSEMNVSTLELGDSALYLCASSLDRTGFEGYTFGSGTRLTVV.

This clonotype showed up many times. CDR3 residues: CASSSPGTPNTEAFF. The CDR3 bases are TGTGCCAGTTCGTCCCCCGGGACGCCGAACACTGAAGCTTTCTTT. The chain combines TRBV19 with TRBJ1-1, with D possibly TRBD1 on 5 matching bases. This CDR3 contains 15 residues. V was trimmed by 8 bases and J by 1 base, leaving 17 bases between them. Germline V gene data show CDR1 as LNHDA and CDR2 as SQIVND (reference sequence).